This is a list of T cell receptor beta chains from one sample in a study of T cell repertoires in cytomegalovirus infection. TCRdb recomputed calls from the reads with MiXCR, one row per CDR3 protein. The sample holds more than 650,000 distinct CDR3 sequences, roughly 36% seen once. Sequencing used PBMCs. The receptors come from a human donor in good health (CMV status not recorded). Some clones in this sample may be carry-over from other donors' samples. Both conserved end residues are part of each CDR3.

v_gene	CDR3aa
TRBV20-1	CSARDRRGDQPQHF
TRBV7-2	CASSSFGSSTEAFF
TRBV24-1	CATADRGTTDTQYF
TRBV7-6	CASSPNSGTSFYEQYF
TRBV15	CATSINRGNQPQHF
TRBV5-5	CAGAESGTQYF
TRBV20-1	CSAANPPFGLYF
TRBV3-1	CASSRSGQGSTEAFF
TRBV12-3/TRBV12-4	CASSLEVAGPYNEQFF
TRBV28	CASRGGLAVGETQYF
TRBV20-1	CSASTTPNTGELFF
TRBV19	CASSALAGDVEQDF
TRBV10-3	CAISTGGTGTYEQYF
TRBV7-2	CASSRQPARLAGTEQYF
TRBV28	CASTETGDGYTF
TRBV29-1	CSVNGGWNTEAFF